This T cell receptor beta chain was identified in a study of tumor and adjacent non-tumor tissue in lung cancer. Looking at the study overall: Aged about 30 to 85 years, patients included fewer than 11 men and about 5 women with stage I to III disease. Approximately 4 million productive TCRbeta reads were obtained per sample on average. Overall study results and limits: Compared with tumor, normal lung showed significantly lower TCR diversity.

Three rounds of nested PCR, following a modified ARM-PCR protocol, produced the TCRbeta library. TCRdb used MiXCR to reprocess the multiplex PCR reads, holding one entry per CDR3 protein. Of over 110,000 distinct CDR3 sequences in the sample, about 71% were seen once. Details on this clonotype: Its specificity is unknown. The CDR3 ends on some other residue instead of the conserved phenylalanine or tryptophan, so this is likely a read error. Because the CDR3's place on the DNA is in doubt, the DNA is left out and the CDR3 is given as listed by TCRdb.

The template was RNA from unsorted bulk tissue. Newly diagnosed lung cancer patients had thoracic surgery in China, August–late 2014, without prior chemotherapy. CDR1 MNHNS and CDR2 SASEGT come from the germline V gene. The CDR3 comprises 15 residues, both ends counted. The sample comprised lung tumor tissue. This chain joins TRBV6-1 and TRBJ2-1; the tabulated D call, TRBD2, remains unverified against the DNA. The TCR originated in a man in his 60s with small cell lung cancer. CDR3 in amino acids: CASRPGTSGSTERLY.